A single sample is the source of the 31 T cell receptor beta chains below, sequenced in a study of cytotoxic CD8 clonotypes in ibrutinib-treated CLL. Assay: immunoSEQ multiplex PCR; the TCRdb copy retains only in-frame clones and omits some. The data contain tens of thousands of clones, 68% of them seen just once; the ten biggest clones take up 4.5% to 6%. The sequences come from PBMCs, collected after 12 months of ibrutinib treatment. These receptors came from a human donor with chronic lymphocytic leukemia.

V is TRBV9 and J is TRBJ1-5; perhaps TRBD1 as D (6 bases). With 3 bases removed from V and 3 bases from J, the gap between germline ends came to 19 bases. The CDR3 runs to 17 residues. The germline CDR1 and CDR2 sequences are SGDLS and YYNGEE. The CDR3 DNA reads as TGTGCCAGCAGCGCAAGCCGGATAGACAGGAACAATCAGCCCCAGCATTTT. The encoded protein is CASSASRIDRNNQPQHF.

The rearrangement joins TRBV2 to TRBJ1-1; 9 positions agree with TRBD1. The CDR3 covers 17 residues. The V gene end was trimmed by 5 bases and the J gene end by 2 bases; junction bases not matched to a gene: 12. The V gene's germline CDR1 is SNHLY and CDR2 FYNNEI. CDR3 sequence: CASSYPGQGLFNTEAFF. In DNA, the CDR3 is TGTGCCAGCAGTTATCCGGGACAGGGATTATTTAACACTGAAGCTTTCTTT.

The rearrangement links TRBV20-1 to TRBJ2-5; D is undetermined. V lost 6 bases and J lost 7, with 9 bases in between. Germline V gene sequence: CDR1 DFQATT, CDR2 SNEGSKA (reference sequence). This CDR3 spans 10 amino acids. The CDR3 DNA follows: TGCAGTGCAACCCCCGGGACCCAGTACTTC. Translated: CSATPGTQYF.

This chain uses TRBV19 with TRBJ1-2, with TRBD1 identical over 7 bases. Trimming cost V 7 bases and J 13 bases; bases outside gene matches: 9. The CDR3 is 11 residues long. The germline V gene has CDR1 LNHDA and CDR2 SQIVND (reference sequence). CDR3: CASTRDSLSTF. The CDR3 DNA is TGTGCCAGTACCAGGGACAGCCTTTCCACCTTC.

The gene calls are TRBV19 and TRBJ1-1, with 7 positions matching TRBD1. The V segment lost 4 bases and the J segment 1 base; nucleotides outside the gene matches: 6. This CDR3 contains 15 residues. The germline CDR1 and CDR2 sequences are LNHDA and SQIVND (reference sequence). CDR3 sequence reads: CASSNYRGGNTEAFF. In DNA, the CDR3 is TGTGCCAGTAGTAACTACAGGGGCGGGAACACTGAAGCTTTCTTT. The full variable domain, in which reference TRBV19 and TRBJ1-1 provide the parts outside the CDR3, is DGGITQSPKYLFRKEGQNVTLSCEQNLNHDAMYWYRQDPGQGLRLIYYSQIVNDFQKGDIAEGYSVSREKKESFPLTVTSAQKNPTAFYLCASSNYRGGNTEAFFGQGTRLTVV.

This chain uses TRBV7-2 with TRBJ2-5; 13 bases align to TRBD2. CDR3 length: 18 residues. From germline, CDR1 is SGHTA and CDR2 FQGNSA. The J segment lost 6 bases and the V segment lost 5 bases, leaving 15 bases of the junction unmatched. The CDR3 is CASSPNSGTSGTPKTQYF. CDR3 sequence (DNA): TGTGCCAGCAGCCCGAACTCCGGGACTAGCGGGACCCCAAAGACCCAGTACTTC.

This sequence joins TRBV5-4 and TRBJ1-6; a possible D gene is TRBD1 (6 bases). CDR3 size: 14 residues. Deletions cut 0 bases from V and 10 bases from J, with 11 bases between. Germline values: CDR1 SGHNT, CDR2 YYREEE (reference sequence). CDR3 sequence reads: CASSLDRVASPLHF. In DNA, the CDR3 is TGTGCCAGCAGCTTGGACAGGGTAGCGTCACCCCTCCACTTT. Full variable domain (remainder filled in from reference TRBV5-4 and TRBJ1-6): ETGVTQSPTHLIKTRGQQVTLRCSSQSGHNTVSWYQQALGQGPQFIFQYYREEENGRGNFPPRFSGLQFPNYSSELNVNALELDDSALYLCASSLDRVASPLHFGNGTRLTVT.

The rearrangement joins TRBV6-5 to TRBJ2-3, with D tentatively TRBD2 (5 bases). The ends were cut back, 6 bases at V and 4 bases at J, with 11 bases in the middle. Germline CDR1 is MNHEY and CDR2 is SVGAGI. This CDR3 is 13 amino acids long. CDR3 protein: CASRPLASDTQYF. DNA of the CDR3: TGTGCCAGCAGACCCCTAGCCTCAGATACGCAGTATTTT.

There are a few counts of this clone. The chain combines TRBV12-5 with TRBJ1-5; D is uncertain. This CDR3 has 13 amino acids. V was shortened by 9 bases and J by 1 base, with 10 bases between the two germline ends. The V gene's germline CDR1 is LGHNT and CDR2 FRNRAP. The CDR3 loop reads CASGIGSNQPQHF. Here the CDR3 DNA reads TGTGCTAGCGGAATTGGAAGCAATCAGCCCCAGCATTTT.

This CDR3 reads CASSPHTSGVQETQYF. CDR3 bases: TGTGCCAGCAGCCCCCACACCAGCGGGGTCCAAGAGACCCAGTACTTC. V and J are TRBV6-6 and TRBJ2-5; 7 positions match TRBD2. CDR1 MNHNY and CDR2 SVGAGI come from the germline V gene (reference sequence). The CDR3 runs 16 residues. V shed 6 bases and J 1 base; nucleotides not matched to a gene: 11.

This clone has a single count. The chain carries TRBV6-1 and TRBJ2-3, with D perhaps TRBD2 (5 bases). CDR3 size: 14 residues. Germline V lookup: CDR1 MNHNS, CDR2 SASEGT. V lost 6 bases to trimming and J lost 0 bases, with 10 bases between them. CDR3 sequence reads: CASRSGLSTDTQYF. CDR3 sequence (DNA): TGTGCCAGCAGATCCGGACTGAGCACAGATACGCAGTATTTT.

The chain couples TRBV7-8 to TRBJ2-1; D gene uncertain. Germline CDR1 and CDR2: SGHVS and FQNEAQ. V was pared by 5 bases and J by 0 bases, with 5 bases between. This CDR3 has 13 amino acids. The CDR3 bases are TGTGCCAGCAGCGACGGCTCCTACAATGAGCAGTTCTTC. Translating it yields CASSDGSYNEQFF.

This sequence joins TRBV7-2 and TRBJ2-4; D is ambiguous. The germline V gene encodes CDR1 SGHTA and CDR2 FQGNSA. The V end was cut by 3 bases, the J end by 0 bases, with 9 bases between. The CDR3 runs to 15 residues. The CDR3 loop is CASSFSVLAKNIQYF. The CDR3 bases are TGTGCCAGCAGCTTCAGCGTACTAGCCAAAAACATTCAGTACTTC.

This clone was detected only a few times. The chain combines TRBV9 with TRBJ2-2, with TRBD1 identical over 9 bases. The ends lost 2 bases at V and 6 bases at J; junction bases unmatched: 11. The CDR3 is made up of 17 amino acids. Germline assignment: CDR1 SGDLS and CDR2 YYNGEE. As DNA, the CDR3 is TGTGCCAGCAGCGTGGCCGGACAGGGGAGTTTGGCCGGGGAGCTGTTTTTT. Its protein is CASSVAGQGSLAGELFF.

The CDR3 bases are TGTGCCAGCTCACCACGTCGACAGGTCTCCTACGAGCAGTACTTC. Its protein is CASSPRRQVSYEQYF. V usage is TRBV18 and J usage is TRBJ2-7, with D maybe TRBD1 (6 bases). The CDR3 has 15 amino acids. Germline loops: CDR1 KGHSH, CDR2 LQKENI. V lost 1 base to trimming and J lost 0 bases, with 10 bases between them.

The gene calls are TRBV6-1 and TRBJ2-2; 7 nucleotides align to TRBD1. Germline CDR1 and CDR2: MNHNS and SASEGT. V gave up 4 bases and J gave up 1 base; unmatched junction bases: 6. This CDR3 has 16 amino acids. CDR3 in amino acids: CASSARQGRNTGELFF. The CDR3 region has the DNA TGTGCCAGCAGTGCCCGACAGGGACGGAACACCGGGGAGCTGTTTTTT.

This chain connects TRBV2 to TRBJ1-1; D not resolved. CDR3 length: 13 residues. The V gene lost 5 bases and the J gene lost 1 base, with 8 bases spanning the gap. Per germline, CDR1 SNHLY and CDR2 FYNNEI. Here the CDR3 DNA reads TGTGCCAGCAGTTCGACACAGAACACTGAAGCTTTCTTT. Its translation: CASSSTQNTEAFF.

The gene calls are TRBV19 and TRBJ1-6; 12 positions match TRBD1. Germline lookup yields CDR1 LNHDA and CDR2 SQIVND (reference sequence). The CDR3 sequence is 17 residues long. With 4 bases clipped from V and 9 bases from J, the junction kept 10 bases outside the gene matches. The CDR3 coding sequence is TGTGCCAGTAGTAAACCGGGACAGGGGGCTCGATTTTCACCCCTCCACTTT. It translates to CASSKPGQGARFSPLHF.

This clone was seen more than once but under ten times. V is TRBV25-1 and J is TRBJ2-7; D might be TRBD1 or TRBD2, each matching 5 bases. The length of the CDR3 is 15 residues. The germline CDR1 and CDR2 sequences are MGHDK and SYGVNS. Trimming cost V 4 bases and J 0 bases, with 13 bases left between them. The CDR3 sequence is CASSVGVVSSYEQYF. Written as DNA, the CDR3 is TGTGCCAGCAGTGTGGGGGTTGTAAGCTCCTACGAGCAGTACTTC.

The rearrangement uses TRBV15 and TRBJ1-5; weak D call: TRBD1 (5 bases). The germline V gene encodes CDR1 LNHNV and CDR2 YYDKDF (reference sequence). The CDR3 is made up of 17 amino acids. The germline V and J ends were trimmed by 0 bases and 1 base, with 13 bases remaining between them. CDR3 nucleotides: TGTGCCACCAGCAGAGACTCCTGGGGGTTGAGCAATCAGCCCCAGCATTTT. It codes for CATSRDSWGLSNQPQHF.

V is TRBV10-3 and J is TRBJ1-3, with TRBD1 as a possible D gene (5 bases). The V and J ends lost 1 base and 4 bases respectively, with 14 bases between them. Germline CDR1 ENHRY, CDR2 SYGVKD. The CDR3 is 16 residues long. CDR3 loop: CAISEWAGMSGNTIYF. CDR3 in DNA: TGTGCCATCAGTGAGTGGGCAGGGATGTCGGGAAACACCATATATTTT.

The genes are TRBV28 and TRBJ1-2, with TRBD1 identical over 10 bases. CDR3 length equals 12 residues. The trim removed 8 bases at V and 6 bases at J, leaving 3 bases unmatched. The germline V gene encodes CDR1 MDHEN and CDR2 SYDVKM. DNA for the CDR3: TGTGCCAGCGACGACAGGGGGCATGGCTACACCTTC. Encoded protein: CASDDRGHGYTF.

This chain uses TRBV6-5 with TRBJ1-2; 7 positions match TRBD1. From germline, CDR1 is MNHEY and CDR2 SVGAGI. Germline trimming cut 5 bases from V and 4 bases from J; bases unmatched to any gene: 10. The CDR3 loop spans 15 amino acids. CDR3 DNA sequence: TGTGCCAGCAGTCGATCAACCGGGACAGTCTATGGCTACACCTTC. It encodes CASSRSTGTVYGYTF.

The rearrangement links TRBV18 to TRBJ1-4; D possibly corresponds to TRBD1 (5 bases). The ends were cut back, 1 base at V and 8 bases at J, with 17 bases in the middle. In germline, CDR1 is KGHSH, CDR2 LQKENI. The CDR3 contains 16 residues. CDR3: CASSPRVGGGGEKLFF. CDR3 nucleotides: TGTGCCAGCTCACCACGTGTGGGCGGGGGTGGCGAAAAACTGTTTTTT.

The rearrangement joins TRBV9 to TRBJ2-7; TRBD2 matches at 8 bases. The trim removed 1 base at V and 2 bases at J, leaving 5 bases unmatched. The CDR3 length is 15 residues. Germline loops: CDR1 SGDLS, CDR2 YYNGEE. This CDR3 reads CASSVRAGAPYEQYF. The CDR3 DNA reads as TGTGCCAGCAGCGTACGAGCGGGGGCCCCCTACGAGCAGTACTTC.

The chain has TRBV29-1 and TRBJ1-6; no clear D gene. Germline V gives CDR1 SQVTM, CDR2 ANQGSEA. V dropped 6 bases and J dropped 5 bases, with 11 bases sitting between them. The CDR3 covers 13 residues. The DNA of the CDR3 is TGCAGCGTCCGCCGTGCGGATAATTCACCCCTCCACTTT. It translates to CSVRRADNSPLHF.

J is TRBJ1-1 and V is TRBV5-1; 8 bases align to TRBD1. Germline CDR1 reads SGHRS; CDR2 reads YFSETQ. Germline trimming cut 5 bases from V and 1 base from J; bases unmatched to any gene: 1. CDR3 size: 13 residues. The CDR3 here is CASSGQGNTEAFF. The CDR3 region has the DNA TGCGCCAGCAGTGGACAGGGGAACACTGAAGCTTTCTTT.

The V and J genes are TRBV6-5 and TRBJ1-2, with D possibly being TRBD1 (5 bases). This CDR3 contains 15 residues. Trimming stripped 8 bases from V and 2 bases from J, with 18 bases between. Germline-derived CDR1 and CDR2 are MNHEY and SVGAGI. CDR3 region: CASLSETVLNYGYTF. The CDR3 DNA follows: TGTGCCAGCCTCTCCGAGACAGTTCTAAACTATGGCTACACCTTC.

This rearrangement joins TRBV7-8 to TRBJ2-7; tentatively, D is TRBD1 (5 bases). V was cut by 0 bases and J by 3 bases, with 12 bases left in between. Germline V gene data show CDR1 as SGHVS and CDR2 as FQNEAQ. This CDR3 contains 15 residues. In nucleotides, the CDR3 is TGTGCCAGCAGCTTAGCTAGGGGCGCCCACTACGAGCAGTACTTC. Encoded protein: CASSLARGAHYEQYF.

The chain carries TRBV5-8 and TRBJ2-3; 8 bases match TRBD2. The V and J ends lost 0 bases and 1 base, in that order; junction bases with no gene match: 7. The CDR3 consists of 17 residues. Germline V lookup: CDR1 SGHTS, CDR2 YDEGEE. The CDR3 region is CASSLAPLAGGTDTQYF. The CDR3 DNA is TGTGCCAGCAGCTTGGCCCCCCTAGCGGGTGGCACAGATACGCAGTATTTT.

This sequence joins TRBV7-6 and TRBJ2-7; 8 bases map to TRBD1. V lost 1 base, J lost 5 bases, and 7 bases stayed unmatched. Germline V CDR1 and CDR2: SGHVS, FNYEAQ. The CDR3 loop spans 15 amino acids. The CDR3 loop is CASSLEGQGFDEQYF. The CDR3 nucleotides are TGTGCCAGCAGCTTAGAAGGACAGGGTTTCGACGAGCAGTACTTC.